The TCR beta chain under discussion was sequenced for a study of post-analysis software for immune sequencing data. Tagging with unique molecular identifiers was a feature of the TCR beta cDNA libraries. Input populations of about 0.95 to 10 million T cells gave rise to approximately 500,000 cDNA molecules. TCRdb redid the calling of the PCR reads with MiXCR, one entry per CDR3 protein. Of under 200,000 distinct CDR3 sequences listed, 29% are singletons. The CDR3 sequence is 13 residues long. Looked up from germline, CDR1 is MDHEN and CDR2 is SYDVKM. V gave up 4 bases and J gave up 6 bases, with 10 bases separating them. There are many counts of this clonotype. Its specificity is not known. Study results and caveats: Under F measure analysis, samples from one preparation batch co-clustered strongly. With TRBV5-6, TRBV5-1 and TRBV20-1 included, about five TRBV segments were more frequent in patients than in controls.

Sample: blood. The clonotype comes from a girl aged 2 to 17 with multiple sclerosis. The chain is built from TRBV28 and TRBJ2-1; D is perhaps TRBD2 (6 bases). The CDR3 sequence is CASSSGLFNEQFF. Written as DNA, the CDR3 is TGTGCCAGCAGTTCCGGACTATTCAATGAGCAGTTCTTC.